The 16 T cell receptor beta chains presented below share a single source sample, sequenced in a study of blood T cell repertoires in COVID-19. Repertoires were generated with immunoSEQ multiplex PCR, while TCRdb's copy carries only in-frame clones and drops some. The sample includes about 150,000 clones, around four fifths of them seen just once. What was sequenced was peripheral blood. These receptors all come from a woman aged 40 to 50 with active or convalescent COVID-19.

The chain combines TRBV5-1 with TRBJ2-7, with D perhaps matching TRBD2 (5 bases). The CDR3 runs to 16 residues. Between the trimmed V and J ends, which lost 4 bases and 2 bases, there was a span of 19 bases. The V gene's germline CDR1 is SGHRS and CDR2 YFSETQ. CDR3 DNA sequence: TGCGCCAGCAGCGGGCCTGGGGAGCGGATCCCCTACGAGCAGTACTTC. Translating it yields CASSGPGERIPYEQYF.

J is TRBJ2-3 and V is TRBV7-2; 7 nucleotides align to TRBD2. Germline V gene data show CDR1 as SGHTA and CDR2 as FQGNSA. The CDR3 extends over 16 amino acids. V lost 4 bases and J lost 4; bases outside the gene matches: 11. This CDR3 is CASSWRGGSISDTQYF. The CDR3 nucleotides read TGTGCCAGCAGCTGGAGGGGCGGGAGTATTTCAGATACGCAGTATTTT.

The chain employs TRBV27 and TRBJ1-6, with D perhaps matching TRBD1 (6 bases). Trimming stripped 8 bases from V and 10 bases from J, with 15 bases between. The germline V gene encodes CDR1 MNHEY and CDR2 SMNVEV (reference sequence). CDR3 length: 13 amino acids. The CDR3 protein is CASGGAFSSPLHF. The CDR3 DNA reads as TGTGCCAGCGGGGGGGCCTTTTCCTCACCCCTCCACTTT.

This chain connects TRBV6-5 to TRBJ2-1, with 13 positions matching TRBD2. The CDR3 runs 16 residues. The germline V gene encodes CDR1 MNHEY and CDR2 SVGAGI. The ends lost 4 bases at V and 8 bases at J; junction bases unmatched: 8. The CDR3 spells CASSSILAGGPHEQFF. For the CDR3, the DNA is TGTGCCAGCAGTTCCATACTAGCGGGAGGGCCCCATGAGCAGTTCTTC.

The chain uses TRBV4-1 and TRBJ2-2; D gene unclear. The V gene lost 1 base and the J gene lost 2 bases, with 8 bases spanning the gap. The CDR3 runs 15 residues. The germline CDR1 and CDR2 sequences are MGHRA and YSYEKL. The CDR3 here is CASSQGALNTGELFF. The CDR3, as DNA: TGCGCCAGCAGCCAAGGCGCACTCAACACCGGGGAGCTGTTTTTT.

The CDR3 nucleotides read TGTGCCAGCAGCAGGGGACAGATGAACACTGAAGCTTTCTTT. Its translation: CASSRGQMNTEAFF. The chain recombines TRBV28 with TRBJ1-1, with 7 bases identical to TRBD1. CDR1 is MDHEN, CDR2 SYDVKM, per germline. With V trimmed by 6 bases and J by 0 bases, 4 bases remained unmatched. This CDR3 is 14 amino acids long.

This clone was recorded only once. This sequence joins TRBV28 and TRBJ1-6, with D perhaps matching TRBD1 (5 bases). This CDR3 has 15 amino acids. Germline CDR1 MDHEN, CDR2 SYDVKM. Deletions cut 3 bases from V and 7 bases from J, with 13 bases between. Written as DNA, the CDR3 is TGTGCCAGCAGTTTCGGGGGACTGTTCAATTCACCCCTCCACTTT. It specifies CASSFGGLFNSPLHF.

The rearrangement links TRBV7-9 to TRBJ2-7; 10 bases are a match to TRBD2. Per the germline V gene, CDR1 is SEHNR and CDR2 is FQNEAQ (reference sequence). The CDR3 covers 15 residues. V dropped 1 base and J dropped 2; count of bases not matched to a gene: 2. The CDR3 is CASSLELAGTYEQYF. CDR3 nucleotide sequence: TGTGCCAGCAGCTTAGAACTAGCGGGGACCTACGAGCAGTACTTC.

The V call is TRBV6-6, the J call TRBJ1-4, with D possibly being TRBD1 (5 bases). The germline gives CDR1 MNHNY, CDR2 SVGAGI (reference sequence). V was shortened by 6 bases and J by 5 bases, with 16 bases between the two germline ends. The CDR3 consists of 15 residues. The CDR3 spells CASSPQRGINEKLFF. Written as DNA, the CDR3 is TGTGCCAGCAGCCCCCAGCGGGGGATAAATGAAAAACTGTTTTTT.

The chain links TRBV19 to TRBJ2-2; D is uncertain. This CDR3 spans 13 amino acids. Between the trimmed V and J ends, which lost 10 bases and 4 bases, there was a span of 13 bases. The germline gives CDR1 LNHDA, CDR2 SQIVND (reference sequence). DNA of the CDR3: TGTGCCATCGCGCTGACTGTCACCGGGGAGCTGTTTTTT. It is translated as CAIALTVTGELFF.

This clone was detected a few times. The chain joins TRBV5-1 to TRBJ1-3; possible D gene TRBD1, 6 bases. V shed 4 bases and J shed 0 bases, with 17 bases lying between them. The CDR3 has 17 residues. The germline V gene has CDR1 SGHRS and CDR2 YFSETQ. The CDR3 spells CASSLFWGGGSGNTIYF. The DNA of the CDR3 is TGCGCCAGCAGCCTCTTTTGGGGAGGGGGCTCTGGAAACACCATATATTTT.

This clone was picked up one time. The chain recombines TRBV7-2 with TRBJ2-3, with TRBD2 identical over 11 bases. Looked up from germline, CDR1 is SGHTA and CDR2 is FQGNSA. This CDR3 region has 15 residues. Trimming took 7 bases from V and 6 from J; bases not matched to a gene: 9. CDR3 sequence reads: CASTLTSGIRDTQYF. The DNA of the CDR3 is TGTGCCAGCACCCTGACTAGCGGGATCCGTGATACGCAGTATTTT. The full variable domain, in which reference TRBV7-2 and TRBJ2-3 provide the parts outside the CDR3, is GAGVSQSPSNKVTEKGKDVELRCDPISGHTALYWYRQSLGQGLEFLIYFQGNSAPDKSGLPSDRFSAERTGGSVSTLTIQRTQQEDSAVYLCASTLTSGIRDTQYFGPGTRLTVL.

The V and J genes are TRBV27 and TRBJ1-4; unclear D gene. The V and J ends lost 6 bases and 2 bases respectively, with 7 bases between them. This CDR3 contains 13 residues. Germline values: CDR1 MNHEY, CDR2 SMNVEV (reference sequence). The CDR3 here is CASSRETNEKLFF. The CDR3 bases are TGTGCCAGCAGCCGGGAGACTAATGAAAAACTGTTTTTT.

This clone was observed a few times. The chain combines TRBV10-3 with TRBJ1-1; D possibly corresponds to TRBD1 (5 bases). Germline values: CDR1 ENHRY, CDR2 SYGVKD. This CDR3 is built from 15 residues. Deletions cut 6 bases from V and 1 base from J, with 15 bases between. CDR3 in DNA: TGTGCCATCAGCCACCTCAGGGTGGGGAACACTGAAGCTTTCTTT. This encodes CAISHLRVGNTEAFF.

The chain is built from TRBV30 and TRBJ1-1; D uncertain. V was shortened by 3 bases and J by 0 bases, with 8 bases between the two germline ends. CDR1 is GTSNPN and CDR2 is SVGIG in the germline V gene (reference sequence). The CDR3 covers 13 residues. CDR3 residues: CAWRVTVNTEAFF. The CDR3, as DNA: TGTGCCTGGAGGGTTACAGTGAACACTGAAGCTTTCTTT.

The DNA for the CDR3 is TGTGCCAGTAGTGATTGGACAGGGGGCTACGGCTACACCTTC. It yields the protein CASSDWTGGYGYTF. The chain couples TRBV19 to TRBJ1-2; 11 bases map to TRBD1. Germline trimming cut 5 bases from V and 8 bases from J; bases unmatched to any gene: 7. The CDR3 extends over 14 amino acids. From germline, CDR1 is LNHDA and CDR2 SQIVND (reference sequence).